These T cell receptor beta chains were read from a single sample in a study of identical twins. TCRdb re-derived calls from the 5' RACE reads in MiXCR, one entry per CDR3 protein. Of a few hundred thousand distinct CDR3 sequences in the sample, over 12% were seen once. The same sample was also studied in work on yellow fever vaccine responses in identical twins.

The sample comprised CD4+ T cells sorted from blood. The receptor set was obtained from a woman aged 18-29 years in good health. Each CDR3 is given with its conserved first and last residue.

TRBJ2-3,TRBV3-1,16,CASSQDRRAWADTQYF
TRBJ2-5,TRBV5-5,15,CASSEVAGGQETQYF
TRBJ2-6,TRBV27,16,CASSPSRGVSVDVLTF
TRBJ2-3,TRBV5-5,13,CASSWGLADTQYF
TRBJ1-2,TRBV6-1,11,CASRNAGGYTF
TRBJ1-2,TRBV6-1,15,CASNPNRDRNYGYTF
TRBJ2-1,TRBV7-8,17,CASSPTGSGSSYNEQFF
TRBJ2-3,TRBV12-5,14,CASGRGQGTDTQYF
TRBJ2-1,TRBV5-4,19,CASSLGRNPLGSSYNEQFF
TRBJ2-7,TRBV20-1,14,CSAPGLQTKYEQYF
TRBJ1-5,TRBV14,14,CASSQTGWNQPQHF
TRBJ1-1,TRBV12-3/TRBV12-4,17,CASSPPQGWSLNTEAFF
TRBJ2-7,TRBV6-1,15,CASSLRLAGAYEQYF
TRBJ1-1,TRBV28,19,CASIPGGLLGTVWNPEAFF
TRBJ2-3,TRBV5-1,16,CASRRGPGEVTDTQYF
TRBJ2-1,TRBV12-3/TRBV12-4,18,CAISLAPVTSGRAGEQFF
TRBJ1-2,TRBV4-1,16,CASSQDPPGQLYGYTF
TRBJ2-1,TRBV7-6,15,CASSLGGAFSNEQFF
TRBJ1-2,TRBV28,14,CASSGGTPNYGYTF
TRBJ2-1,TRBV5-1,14,CASSLARLAGEQFF
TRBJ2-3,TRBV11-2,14,CASSRAGRTDTQYF
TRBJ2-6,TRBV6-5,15,CASSYFSSGANVLTF
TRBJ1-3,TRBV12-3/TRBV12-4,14,CASSLTEAGNTIYF
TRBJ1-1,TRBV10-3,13,CATHPPGDTEAFF
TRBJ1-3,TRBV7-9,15,CASSLSDGAGNTIYF
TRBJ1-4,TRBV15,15,CATSRTGVTNEKLFF
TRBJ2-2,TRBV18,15,CASSPLYLNTGELFF
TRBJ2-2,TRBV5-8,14,CASSLWLDSGELFF
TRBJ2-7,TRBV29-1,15,CSVAYSGRTPYEQYF
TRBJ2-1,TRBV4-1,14,CASSQARTSAEQFF
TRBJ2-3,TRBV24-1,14,CATRSSGESSTQYF
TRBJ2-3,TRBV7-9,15,CASSQTPVTTDTQYF
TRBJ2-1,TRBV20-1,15,CSAPAGIVAGGPEFF
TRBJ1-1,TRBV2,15,CASRDRRRENTEAFF
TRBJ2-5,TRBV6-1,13,CASRGWNQETQYF
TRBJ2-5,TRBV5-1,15,CASSLAGVSLETQYF
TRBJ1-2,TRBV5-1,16,CASSTGQGARNYGYTF
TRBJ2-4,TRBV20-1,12,CSARTTQNIQYF
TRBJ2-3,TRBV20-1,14,CSGGRGPRTDTQYF